This record covers a single T cell receptor beta chain. CDR1 is DFQATT and CDR2 is SNEGSKA in the germline V gene (reference sequence). CDR3 length: 13 amino acids. This record comes from a study of T cells in Graves' hyperthyroidism and ophthalmopathy. Across the whole study: At initial diagnosis, before any treatment had begun, peripheral blood was obtained.

Diagnosing involved the use of clinical symptoms, serum thyroxine and TRAb, thyroid ultrasound and orbital computed tomography. TCR beta CDR3 region amplification was performed from RNA transcripts. The HTBI set primed first-round TCR CDR3 RT-PCR. In TCRdb, the multiplex PCR reads were re-called with MiXCR into one record per CDR3 protein. Altogether around 300,000 distinct CDR3 sequences are present, roughly an eighth being singletons, with the ten largest covering roughly 7.7%. This chain uses TRBV20-1 with TRBJ1-1, with D uncertain. Sequenced material: blood. The TCR sequence derives from a middle-aged woman with Graves' hyperthyroidism. Written as DNA, the CDR3 is TGCAGGGCCGCAACAGCTGTGAACACTGAAGCTTTCTTT. It yields the protein CRAATAVNTEAFF.